These T cell receptor beta chains were read from a single sample in a study of cytomegalovirus exposure and HLA in healthy donors. The repertoire was sequenced with immunoSEQ multiplex PCR; TCRdb's copy has only in-frame clones and lacks some. The top ten hold 10% of the sample, which has some 98,000 clones, over 65% seen once. The sequencing sample was made of PBMCs. Receptors were obtained from a human donor in good health. Each CDR3 is given with its conserved first and last residue. Each record gives: D gene, clone size, V gene, J gene, CDR3 protein, CDR3 DNA. D genes are given only for firm matches. Rows give clone size only sometimes, using once, few, many, or a class for an expanded clone.

NA	NA	TRBV27	TRBJ1-5	CASSSDSYSNQPQHF	TGTGCCAGCAGTTCCGACAGCTATAGCAATCAGCCCCAGCATTTT
TRBD2	few	TRBV5-6	TRBJ2-7	CASSPGGYYEQYF	TGTGCCAGCAGCCCGGGGGGGTACTACGAGCAGTACTTC
TRBD1	few	TRBV18	TRBJ2-7	CASSQRQGTYEQYF	TGTGCCAGCTCCCAACGACAGGGAACCTACGAGCAGTACTTC
NA	NA	TRBV29-1	TRBJ1-3	CSVGLGISGNTIYF	TGCAGCGTGGGGCTTGGGATCTCTGGAAACACCATATATTTT
NA	NA	TRBV19	TRBJ1-1	CASSTQRGTEAFF	TGTGCCAGTAGTACCCAGAGGGGGACTGAAGCTTTCTTT
NA	NA	TRBV5-5	TRBJ2-5	CASSLWQGQETQYF	TGTGCCAGCAGCTTGTGGCAGGGCCAAGAGACCCAGTACTTC
NA	NA	TRBV15	TRBJ1-2	CATSREYRDGYTF	TGTGCCACCAGCAGAGAATATAGAGATGGCTACACCTTC
NA	NA	TRBV7-9	TRBJ1-2	CASSPSPQGSYGYTF	TGTGCCAGCAGCCCTTCCCCCCAGGGAAGCTATGGCTACACCTTC
TRBD2	NA	TRBV2	TRBJ2-1	CASRLPTGTSGGGEQFF	TGTGCCAGCAGGTTACCTACCGGGACTAGCGGGGGGGGTGAGCAGTTCTTC
NA	NA	TRBV9	TRBJ1-3	CASSALTGNSGNTIYF	TGTGCCAGCAGCGCCCTGACAGGAAACTCTGGAAACACCATATATTTT
NA	NA	TRBV19	TRBJ2-3	CASSMGLSTDTQYF	TGTGCCAGTAGTATGGGGCTCAGCACAGATACGCAGTATTTT
TRBD1	NA	TRBV7-9	TRBJ1-1	CASSPRGTEAFF	TGTGCCAGCAGCCCCAGGGGGACCGAAGCTTTCTTT
NA	NA	TRBV9	TRBJ2-2	CASTSGGGRSTGELFF	TGTGCCAGCACCTCGGGTGGGGGGAGGAGTACCGGGGAGCTGTTTTTT
TRBD1	NA	TRBV7-2	TRBJ2-2	CASSGQVPTGELFF	TGTGCCAGCAGCGGACAGGTTCCCACCGGGGAGCTGTTTTTT
TRBD2	few	TRBV9	TRBJ2-6	CASSKGRASSGANVLTF	TGTGCCAGCAGCAAAGGGAGGGCCTCGTCTGGGGCCAACGTCCTGACTTTC
NA	NA	TRBV7-2	TRBJ2-7	CASSYDTIVAQYF	TGTGCCAGCAGTTATGACACCATAGTTGCGCAGTACTTC
NA	NA	TRBV5-1	TRBJ2-3	CASSFGLDWPDTQYF	TGCGCCAGCAGCTTTGGGCTGGACTGGCCAGATACGCAGTATTTT
NA	once	TRBV6-1	TRBJ2-7	CASSEMPPAYEQYF	TGTGCCAGCAGTGAAATGCCACCAGCCTACGAGCAGTACTTC
TRBD2	NA	TRBV2	TRBJ2-7	CASSEMASGRYEQYF	TGTGCCAGCAGTGAAATGGCTAGCGGGAGGTACGAGCAGTACTTC
NA	NA	TRBV19	TRBJ1-1	CASLTSMNTEAFF	TGTGCCAGCTTGACAAGCATGAACACTGAAGCTTTCTTT
NA	NA	TRBV5-1	TRBJ2-3	CASSLDRGGADTQYF	TGCGCCAGCAGCTTGGACAGGGGGGGGGCAGATACGCAGTATTTT
NA	NA	TRBV16	TRBJ2-3	CASSQGGGRTQYF	TGTGCCAGCAGCCAAGGTGGGGGCCGCACGCAGTATTTT
NA	NA	TRBV7-2	TRBJ1-2	CASSPNRRVGYGYTF	TGTGCCAGCAGCCCGAACAGGAGAGTGGGCTATGGCTACACCTTC
NA	NA	TRBV10-3	TRBJ1-4	CAIKKQGDEEKLFF	TGTGCCATCAAGAAACAGGGAGATGAGGAAAAACTGTTTTTT
TRBD1	NA	TRBV6-5	TRBJ1-2	CASRGQGGPYGYTF	TGTGCCAGCAGGGGACAGGGGGGACCCTATGGCTACACCTTC
NA	NA	TRBV15	TRBJ2-7	CATSRDLQDNYEQYF	TGTGCCACCAGCAGAGATCTACAGGATAATTACGAGCAGTACTTC
NA	NA	TRBV5-4	TRBJ1-3	CASSTPGGGPGNTIYF	TGTGCCAGCAGTACCCCGGGGGGGGGCCCTGGAAACACCATATATTTT
TRBD2	NA	TRBV14	TRBJ2-5	CASSQFPGLAEETQYF	TGTGCCAGCAGCCAATTCCCGGGACTAGCGGAAGAGACCCAGTACTTC
TRBD2	NA	TRBV27	TRBJ2-1	CASSSPRLAGSNEQFF	TGTGCCAGCAGTTCCCCCCGACTAGCGGGAAGCAATGAGCAGTTCTTC
NA	NA	TRBV5-8	TRBJ1-2	CASFGERGRLVVTF	TGTGCCAGCTTCGGGGAGCGCGGACGGCTGGTGGTCACCTTC
TRBD2	once	TRBV25-1	TRBJ2-1	CASSLSGGYNEQFF	TGTGCCAGCTCCCTCTCGGGGGGATACAATGAGCAGTTCTTC
TRBD1	NA	TRBV19	TRBJ2-7	CASSTGVSYEQYF	TGTGCCAGTTCAACAGGGGTGTCCTACGAGCAGTACTTC
NA	NA	TRBV7-9	TRBJ2-3	CASSLSVRSSYF	TGTGCCAGCAGCTTAAGCGTACGGTCGTCGTATTTT
TRBD1	NA	TRBV9	TRBJ1-2	CASSAGGAFQSYTF	TGTGCCAGCAGCGCAGGGGGTGCCTTCCAGAGCTACACCTTC
NA	NA	TRBV5-5	TRBJ1-5	CASSLASGNQPQHF	TGTGCCAGCAGCTTGGCCAGCGGCAATCAGCCCCAGCATTTT
TRBD1	NA	TRBV4-1	TRBJ1-1	CASSLTGGGTEAFF	TGCGCCAGCAGCCTAACAGGGGGAGGCACTGAAGCTTTCTTT
NA	NA	TRBV9	TRBJ1-5	CASSVAVGEDQPQHF	TGTGCCAGCAGCGTAGCTGTAGGGGAAGATCAGCCCCAGCATTTT
TRBD1	NA	TRBV6-6	TRBJ2-2	CASSSGQGAAGELFF	TGTGCCAGCAGTTCGGGACAGGGGGCTGCCGGGGAGCTGTTTTTT
TRBD1	NA	TRBV5-6	TRBJ1-2	CASTLQGDGYTF	TGTGCCAGCACTCTACAGGGGGATGGCTACACCTTC
NA	NA	TRBV5-1	TRBJ2-1	CASRGGYNEQFF	TGCGCCAGCAGGGGCGGGTACAATGAGCAGTTCTTC
NA	NA	TRBV27	TRBJ1-2	CASSLIGRDNGYTF	TGTGCCAGCAGTTTAATCGGCAGGGATAATGGCTACACCTTC
TRBD1	NA	TRBV7-2	TRBJ2-7	CASSQAPRTGVEQYF	TGTGCCAGCAGCCAAGCCCCCCGGACAGGGGTCGAGCAGTACTTC
TRBD1	NA	TRBV27	TRBJ1-6	CASSRRDRGLLNSPLHF	TGTGCCAGCAGTCGCCGGGACAGGGGTCTCCTAAATTCACCCCTCCACTTT
TRBD1	many	TRBV19	TRBJ1-6	CASSRKTGSSYNSPLHF	TGTGCCAGTAGCCGAAAGACAGGGAGCTCCTATAATTCACCCCTCCACTTT
TRBD2	once	TRBV5-4	TRBJ2-2	CASSFPGTSGRAIGELFF	TGTGCCAGCAGCTTCCCCGGGACTAGCGGGAGGGCAATCGGGGAGCTGTTTTTT
TRBD2	once	TRBV5-1	TRBJ2-5	CASGARGLGTSGEETQYF	TGCGCCAGCGGAGCCCGCGGACTCGGGACTAGCGGGGAAGAGACCCAGTACTTC
NA	NA	TRBV6-1	TRBJ1-4	CASSDSSQSVNEKLFF	TGTGCCAGCAGTGATTCTAGTCAGTCAGTTAATGAAAAACTGTTTTTT
TRBD2	NA	TRBV7-2	TRBJ2-7	CASSRTSGETYEQYF	TGTGCCAGCAGCCGGACTAGCGGGGAGACCTACGAGCAGTACTTC
TRBD1	NA	TRBV19	TRBJ1-2	CASSRQGAPIRSYTF	TGTGCCAGTAGCCGCCAGGGGGCACCTATAAGAAGCTACACCTTC
TRBD2	NA	TRBV6-4	TRBJ2-1	CASSDSASGGNNEQFF	TGTGCCAGCAGTGACTCGGCTAGCGGGGGGAACAATGAGCAGTTCTTC
NA	NA	TRBV15	TRBJ1-5	CATSRDRVQAVNQPQHF	TGTGCCACCAGCAGAGATAGGGTACAGGCAGTCAATCAGCCCCAGCATTTT
TRBD1	NA	TRBV13	TRBJ1-6	CASSYGTGRNSPLHF	TGTGCCAGCAGCTACGGGACAGGGAGGAATTCACCCCTCCACTTT
TRBD1	NA	TRBV7-3	TRBJ2-3	CASSFGTGVTDTQYF	TGTGCCAGCAGCTTCGGGACAGGGGTCACAGATACGCAGTATTTT
NA	NA	TRBV5-8	TRBJ2-5	CASSLGGFRGETQYF	TGTGCCAGCAGCTTGGGGGGCTTCCGAGGAGAGACCCAGTACTTC
NA	NA	TRBV19	TRBJ1-4	CASSPQAEKLFF	TGTGCCAGTAGTCCACAGGCCGAAAAACTGTTTTTT
NA	NA	TRBV6-6	TRBJ2-2	CASSLIDGRPTGELFF	TGTGCCAGCAGTCTTATTGACGGGAGACCCACCGGGGAGCTGTTTTTT
NA	NA	TRBV28	TRBJ1-5	CASTRVVRSNQPQHF	TGTGCCAGCACCAGGGTTGTGAGAAGCAATCAGCCCCAGCATTTT
NA	NA	TRBV6-1	TRBJ2-7	CATSIAGRYEQYF	TGTGCCACGAGTATCGCAGGGCGGTACGAGCAGTACTTC
NA	NA	TRBV2	TRBJ2-5	CARGLEETQYF	TGTGCCAGGGGCCTGGAAGAGACCCAGTACTTC
TRBD2	once	TRBV5-8	TRBJ2-7	CASSLGLAGGEQYF	TGTGCCAGCAGCTTGGGGCTAGCGGGAGGCGAGCAGTACTTC